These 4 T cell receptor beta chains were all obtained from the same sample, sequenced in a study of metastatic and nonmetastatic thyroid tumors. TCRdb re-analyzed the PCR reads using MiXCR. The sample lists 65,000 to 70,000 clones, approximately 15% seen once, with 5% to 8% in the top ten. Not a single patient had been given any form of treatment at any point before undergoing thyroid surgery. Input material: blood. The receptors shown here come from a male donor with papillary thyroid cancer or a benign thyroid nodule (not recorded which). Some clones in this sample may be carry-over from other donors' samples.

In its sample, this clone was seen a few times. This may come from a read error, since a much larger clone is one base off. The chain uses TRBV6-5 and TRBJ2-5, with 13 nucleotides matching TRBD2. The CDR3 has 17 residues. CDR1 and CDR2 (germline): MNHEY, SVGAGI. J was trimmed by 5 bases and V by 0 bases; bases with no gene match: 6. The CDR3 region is CASSYSLGLAGRETQYF. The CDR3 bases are TGTGCCAGCAGTTACTCTCTGGGACTAGCGGGACGGGAGACCCAGTACTTC.

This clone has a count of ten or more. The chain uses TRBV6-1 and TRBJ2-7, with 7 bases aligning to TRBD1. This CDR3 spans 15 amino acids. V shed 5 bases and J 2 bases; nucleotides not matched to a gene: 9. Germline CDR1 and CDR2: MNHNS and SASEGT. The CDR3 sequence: CASSFYWTGPYEQYF. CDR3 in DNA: TGTGCCAGCAGTTTCTATTGGACAGGCCCCTACGAGCAGTACTTC.

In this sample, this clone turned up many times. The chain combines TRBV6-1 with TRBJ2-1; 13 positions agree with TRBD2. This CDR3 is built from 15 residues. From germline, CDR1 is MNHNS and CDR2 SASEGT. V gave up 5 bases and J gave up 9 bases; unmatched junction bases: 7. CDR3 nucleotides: TGTGCCAGCAGTCCCGGACTAGCGGGAGTTAGTGAGCAGTTCTTC. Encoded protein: CASSPGLAGVSEQFF.

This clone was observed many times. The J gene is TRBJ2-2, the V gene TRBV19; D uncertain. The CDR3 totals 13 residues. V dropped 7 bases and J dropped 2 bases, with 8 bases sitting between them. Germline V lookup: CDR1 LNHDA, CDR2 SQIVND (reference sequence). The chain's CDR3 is CASIPSNTGELFF. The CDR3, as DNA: TGTGCCAGTATACCCAGCAACACCGGGGAGCTGTTTTTT.